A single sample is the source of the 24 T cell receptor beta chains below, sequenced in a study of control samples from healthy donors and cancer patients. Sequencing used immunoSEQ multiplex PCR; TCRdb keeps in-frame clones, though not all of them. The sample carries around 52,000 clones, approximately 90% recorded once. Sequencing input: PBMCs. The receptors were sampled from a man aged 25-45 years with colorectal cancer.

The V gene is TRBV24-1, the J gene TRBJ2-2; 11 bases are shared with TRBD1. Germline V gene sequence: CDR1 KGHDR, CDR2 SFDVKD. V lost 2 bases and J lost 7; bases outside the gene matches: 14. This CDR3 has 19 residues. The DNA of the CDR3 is TGTGCCACCAGTGATTCGGGATATGGACAGGGGGCATCAGGCGGGGAGCTGTTTTTT. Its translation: CATSDSGYGQGASGGELFF.

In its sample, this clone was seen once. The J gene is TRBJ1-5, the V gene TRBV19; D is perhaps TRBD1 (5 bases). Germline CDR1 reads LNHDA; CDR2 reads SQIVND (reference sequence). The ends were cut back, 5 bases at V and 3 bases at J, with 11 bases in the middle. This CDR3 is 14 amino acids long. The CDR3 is CASSSTGPNQPQHF. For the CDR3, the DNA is TGTGCCAGTAGTTCAACAGGCCCCAATCAGCCCCAGCATTTT.

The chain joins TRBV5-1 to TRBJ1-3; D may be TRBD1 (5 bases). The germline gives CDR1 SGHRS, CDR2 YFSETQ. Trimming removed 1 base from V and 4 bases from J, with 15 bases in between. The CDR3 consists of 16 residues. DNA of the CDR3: TGCGCCAGCAGCTTGTCGCCAGGGAGAGGAGGAAACACCATATATTTT. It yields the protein CASSLSPGRGGNTIYF.

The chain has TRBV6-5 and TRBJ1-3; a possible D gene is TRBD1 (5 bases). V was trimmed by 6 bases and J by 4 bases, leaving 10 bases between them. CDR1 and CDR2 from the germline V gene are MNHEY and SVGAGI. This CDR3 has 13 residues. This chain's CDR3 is CASRLRQGNTIYF. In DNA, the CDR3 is TGTGCCAGCAGACTTAGACAGGGAAACACCATATATTTT.

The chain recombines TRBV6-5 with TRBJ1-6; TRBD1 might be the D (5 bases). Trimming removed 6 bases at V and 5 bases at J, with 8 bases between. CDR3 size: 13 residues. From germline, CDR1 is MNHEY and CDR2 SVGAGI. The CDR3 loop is CASSRDHNSPLHF. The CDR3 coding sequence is TGTGCCAGCAGCCGGGACCATAATTCACCCCTCCACTTT.

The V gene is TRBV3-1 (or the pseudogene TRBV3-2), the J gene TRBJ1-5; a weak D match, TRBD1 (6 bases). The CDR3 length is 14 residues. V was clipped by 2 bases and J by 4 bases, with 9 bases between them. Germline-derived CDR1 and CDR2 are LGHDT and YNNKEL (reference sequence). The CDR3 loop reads CASSQQQGNQPQHF. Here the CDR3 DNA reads TGTGCCAGCAGCCAACAACAGGGAAATCAGCCCCAGCATTTT.

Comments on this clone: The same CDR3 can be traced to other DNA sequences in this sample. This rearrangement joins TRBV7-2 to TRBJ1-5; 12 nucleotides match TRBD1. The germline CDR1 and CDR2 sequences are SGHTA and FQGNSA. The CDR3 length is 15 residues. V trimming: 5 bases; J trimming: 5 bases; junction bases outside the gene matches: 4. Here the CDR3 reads CASSPGTGGYQPQHF. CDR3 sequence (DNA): TGTGCCAGCAGCCCCGGGACAGGGGGCTATCAGCCCCAGCATTTT.

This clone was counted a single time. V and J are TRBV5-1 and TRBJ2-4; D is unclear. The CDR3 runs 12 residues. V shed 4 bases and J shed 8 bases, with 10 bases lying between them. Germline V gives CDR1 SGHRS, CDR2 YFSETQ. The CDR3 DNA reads TGCGCCAGCAGCGGGGAAGAGTACATTCAGTACTTC. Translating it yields CASSGEEYIQYF.

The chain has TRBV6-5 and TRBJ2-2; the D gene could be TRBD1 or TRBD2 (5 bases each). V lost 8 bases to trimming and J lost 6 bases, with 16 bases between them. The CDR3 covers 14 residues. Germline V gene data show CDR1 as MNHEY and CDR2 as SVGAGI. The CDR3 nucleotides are TGTGCCAGCGTAAGGAGAGTGGGACCCGGGGAGCTGTTTTTT. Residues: CASVRRVGPGELFF.

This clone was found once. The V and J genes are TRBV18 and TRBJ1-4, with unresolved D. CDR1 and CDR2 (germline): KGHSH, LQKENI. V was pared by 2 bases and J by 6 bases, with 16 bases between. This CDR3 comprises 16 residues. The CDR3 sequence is CASSPTGFYGDEKLFF. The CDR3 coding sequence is TGTGCCAGCTCACCAACCGGGTTCTATGGGGATGAAAAACTGTTTTTT.

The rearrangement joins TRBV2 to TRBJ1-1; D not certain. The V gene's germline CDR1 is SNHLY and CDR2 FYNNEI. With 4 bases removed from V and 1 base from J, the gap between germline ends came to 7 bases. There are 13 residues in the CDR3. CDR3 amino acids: CASSVDTNTEAFF. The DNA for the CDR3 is TGTGCCAGCAGTGTCGATACGAACACTGAAGCTTTCTTT.

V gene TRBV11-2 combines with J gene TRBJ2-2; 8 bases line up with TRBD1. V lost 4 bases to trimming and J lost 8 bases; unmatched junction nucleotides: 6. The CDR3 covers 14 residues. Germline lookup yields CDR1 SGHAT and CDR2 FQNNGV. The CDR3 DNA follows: TGTGCCAGCAGCTCCCTGGACAGGGAAGGGGAGCTGTTTTTT. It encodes CASSSLDREGELFF. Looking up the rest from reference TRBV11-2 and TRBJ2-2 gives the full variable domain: EAGVAQSPRYKIIEKRQSVAFWCNPISGHATLYWYQQILGQGPKLLIQFQNNGVVDDSQLPKDRFSAERLKGVDSTLKIQPAKLEDSAVYLCASSSLDREGELFFGEGSRLTVL.

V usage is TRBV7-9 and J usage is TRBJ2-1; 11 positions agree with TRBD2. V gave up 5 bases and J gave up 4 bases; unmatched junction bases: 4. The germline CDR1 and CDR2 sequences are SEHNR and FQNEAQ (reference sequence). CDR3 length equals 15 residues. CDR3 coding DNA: TGTGCCAGCAGCCTTAGCGGGGGGGCTTACAATGAGCAGTTCTTC. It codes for CASSLSGGAYNEQFF.

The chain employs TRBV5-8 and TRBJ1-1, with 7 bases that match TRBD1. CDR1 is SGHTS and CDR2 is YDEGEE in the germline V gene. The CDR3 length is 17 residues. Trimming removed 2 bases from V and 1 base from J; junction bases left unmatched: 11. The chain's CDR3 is CASSLSGTVRGNTEAFF. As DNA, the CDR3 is TGTGCCAGCAGCTTATCCGGGACAGTTAGAGGGAACACTGAAGCTTTCTTT.

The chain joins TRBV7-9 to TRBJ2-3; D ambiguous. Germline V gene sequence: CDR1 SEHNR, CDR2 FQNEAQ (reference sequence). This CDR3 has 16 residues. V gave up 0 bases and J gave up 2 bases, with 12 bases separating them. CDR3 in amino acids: CASSLAAQGPTDTQYF. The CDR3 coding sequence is TGTGCCAGCAGCTTAGCGGCCCAAGGGCCCACAGATACGCAGTATTTT.

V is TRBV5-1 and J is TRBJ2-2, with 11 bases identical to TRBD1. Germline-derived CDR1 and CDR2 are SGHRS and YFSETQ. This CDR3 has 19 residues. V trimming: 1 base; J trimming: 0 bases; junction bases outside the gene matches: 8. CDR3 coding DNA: TGCGCCAGCAGCTTGAAAGGACAGGGGGCGAGATCGAACACCGGGGAGCTGTTTTTT. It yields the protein CASSLKGQGARSNTGELFF.

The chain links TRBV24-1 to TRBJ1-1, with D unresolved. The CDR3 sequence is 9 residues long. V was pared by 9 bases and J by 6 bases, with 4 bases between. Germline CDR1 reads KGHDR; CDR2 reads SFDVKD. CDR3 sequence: CATGSEAFF. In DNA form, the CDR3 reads TGTGCCACCGGGTCTGAAGCTTTCTTT.

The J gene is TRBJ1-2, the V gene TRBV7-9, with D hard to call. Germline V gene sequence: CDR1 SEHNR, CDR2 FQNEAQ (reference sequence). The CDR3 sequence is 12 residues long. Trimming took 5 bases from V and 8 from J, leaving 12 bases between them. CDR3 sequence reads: CASSLVEWGYTF. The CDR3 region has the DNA TGTGCCAGCAGCCTGGTGGAATGGGGCTACACCTTC.

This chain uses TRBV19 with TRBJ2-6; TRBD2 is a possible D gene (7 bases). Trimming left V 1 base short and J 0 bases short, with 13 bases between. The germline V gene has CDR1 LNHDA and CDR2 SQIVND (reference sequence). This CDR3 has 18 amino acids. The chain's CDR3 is CASSIVLGGASGANVLTF. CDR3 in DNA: TGTGCCAGTAGTATAGTTTTGGGGGGGGCCTCTGGGGCCAACGTCCTGACTTTC.

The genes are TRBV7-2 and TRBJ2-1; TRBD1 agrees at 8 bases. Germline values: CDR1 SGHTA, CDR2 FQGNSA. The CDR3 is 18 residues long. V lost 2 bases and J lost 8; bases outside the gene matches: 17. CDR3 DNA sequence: TGTGCCAGCAGCTTAAGGGGGCCGTATGGACAGGGCAAGGATGAGCAGTTCTTC. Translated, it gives CASSLRGPYGQGKDEQFF.

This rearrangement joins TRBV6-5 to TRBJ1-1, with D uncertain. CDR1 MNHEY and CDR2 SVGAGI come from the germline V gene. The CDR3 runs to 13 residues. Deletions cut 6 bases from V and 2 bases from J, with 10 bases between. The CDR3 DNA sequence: TGTGCCAGCAGCCAATTCGGCAACACTGAAGCTTTCTTT. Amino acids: CASSQFGNTEAFF.

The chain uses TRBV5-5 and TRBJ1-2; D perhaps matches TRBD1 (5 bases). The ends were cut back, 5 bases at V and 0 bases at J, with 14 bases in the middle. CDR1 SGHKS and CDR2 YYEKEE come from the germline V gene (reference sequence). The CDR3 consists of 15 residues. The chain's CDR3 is CASRYSGTSNYGYTF. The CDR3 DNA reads TGTGCCAGCAGATACTCCGGGACTTCTAACTATGGCTACACCTTC. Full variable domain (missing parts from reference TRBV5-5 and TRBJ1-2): DAGVTQSPTHLIKTRGQQVTLRCSPISGHKSVSWYQQVLGQGPQFIFQYYEKEERGRGNFPDRFSARQFPNYSSELNVNALLLGDSALYLCASRYSGTSNYGYTFGSGTRLTVV.

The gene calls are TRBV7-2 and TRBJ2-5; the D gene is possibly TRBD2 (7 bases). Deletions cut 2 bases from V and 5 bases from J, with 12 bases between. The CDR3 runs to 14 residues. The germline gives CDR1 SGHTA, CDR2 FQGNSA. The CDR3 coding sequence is TGTGCCAGCAGCTTAATGGGGGGGCCCGAGACCCAGTACTTC. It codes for CASSLMGGPETQYF. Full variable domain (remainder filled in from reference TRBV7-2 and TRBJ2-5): GAGVSQSPSNKVTEKGKDVELRCDPISGHTALYWYRQSLGQGLEFLIYFQGNSAPDKSGLPSDRFSAERTGGSVSTLTIQRTQQEDSAVYLCASSLMGGPETQYFGPGTRLLVL.

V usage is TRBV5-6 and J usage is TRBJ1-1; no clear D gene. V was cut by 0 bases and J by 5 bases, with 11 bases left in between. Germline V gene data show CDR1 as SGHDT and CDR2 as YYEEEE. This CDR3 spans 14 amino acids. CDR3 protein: CASSLGISETEAFF. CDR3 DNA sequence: TGTGCCAGCAGCTTGGGGATTTCGGAGACTGAAGCTTTCTTT.